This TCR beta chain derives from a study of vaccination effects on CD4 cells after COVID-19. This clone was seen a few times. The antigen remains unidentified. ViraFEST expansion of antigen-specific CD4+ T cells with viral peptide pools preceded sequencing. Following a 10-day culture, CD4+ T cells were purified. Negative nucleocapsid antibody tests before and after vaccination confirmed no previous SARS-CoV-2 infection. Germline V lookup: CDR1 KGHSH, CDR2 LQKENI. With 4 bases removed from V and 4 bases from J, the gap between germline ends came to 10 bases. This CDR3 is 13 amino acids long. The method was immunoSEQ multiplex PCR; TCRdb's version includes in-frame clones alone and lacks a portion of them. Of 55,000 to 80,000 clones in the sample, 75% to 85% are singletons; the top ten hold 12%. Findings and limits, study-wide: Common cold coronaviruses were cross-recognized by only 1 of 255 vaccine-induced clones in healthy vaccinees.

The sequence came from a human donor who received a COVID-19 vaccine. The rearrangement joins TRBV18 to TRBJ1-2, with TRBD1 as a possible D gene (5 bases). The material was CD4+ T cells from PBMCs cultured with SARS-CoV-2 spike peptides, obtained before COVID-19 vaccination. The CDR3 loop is CASSLDSIYGYTF. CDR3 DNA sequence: TGTGCCAGCTCACTTGACAGTATCTATGGCTACACCTTC.